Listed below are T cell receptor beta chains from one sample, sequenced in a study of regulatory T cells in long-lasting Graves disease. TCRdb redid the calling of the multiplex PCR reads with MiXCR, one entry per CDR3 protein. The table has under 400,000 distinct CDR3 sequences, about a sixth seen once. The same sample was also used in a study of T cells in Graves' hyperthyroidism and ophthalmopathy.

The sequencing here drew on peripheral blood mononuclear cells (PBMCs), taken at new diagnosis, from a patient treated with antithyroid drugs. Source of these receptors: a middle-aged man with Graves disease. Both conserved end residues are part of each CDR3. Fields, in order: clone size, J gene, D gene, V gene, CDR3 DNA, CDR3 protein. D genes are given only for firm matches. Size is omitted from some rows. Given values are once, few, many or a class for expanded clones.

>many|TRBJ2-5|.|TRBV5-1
TGCGCCAGCAGCCCAAACCACAGGGTATCAGAGACCCAGTACTTC
CASSPNHRVSETQYF
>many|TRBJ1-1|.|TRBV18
TGTGCCAGCTCACCATACGACAGAAACACTGAAGCTTTCTTT
CASSPYDRNTEAFF
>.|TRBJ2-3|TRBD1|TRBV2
TGTGCCAGGGGAGAACAGGACAGGGCTGATACGCAGTATTTT
CARGEQDRADTQYF
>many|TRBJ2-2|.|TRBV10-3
TGTGCCGTCGGGACAGGGGAGCTGTTTTTT
CAVGTGELFF
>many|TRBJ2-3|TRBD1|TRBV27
TGTGCCAGCAGTCCTGCCGACAGGGGGGTAGATACGCAGTATTTT
CASSPADRGVDTQYF
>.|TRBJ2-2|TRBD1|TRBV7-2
TGTGCCAGCAGCTACATGGGACAGGGCGACGGGGAGCTGTTTTTT
CASSYMGQGDGELFF
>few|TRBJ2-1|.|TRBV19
TGTGCCAGTAGTACCAGGGGAAGTGAGCAGTTCTTC
CASSTRGSEQFF
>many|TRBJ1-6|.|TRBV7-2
TGTGCCAGCAGCTCACAGGGTGGGAATTCACCCCTCCACTTT
CASSSQGGNSPLHF
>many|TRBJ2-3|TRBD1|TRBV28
TGTGCCGGGGGGACAGGGGGACTCACAGATACGCAGTATTTT
CAGGTGGLTDTQYF
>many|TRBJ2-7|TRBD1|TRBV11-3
TGTGCCAGCAGCACCGGGACAGATAGTTACGAGCAGTACTTC
CASSTGTDSYEQYF
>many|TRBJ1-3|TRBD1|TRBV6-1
TGTGCCAGCACCAGCCGACAGGGTGTTTTAAACACCATATATTTT
CASTSRQGVLNTIYF
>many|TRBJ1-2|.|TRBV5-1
TGTGCCAGCAGCTTGGAGGGGTATGGCTACACCTTC
CASSLEGYGYTF
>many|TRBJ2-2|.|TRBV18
TGTGCCAGCTCACCCCTGGGACTGGCGACCGGGGAGCTGTTTTTT
CASSPLGLATGELFF
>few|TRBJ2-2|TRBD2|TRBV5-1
TGCGCCAGCAGCACGACTAGCGGGGTAACCGGGGAGCTGTTTTTT
CASSTTSGVTGELFF